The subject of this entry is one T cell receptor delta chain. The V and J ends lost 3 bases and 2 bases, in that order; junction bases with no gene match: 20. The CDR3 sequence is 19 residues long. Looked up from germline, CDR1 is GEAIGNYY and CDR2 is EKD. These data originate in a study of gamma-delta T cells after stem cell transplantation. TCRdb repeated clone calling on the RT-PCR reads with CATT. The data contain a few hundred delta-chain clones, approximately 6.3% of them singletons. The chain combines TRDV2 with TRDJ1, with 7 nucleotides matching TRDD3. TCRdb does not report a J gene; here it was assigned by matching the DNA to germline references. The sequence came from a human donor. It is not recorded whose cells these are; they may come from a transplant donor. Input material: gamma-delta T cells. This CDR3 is CACDSLQRSGGKRTDKLIF. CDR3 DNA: TGTGCCTGTGACTCACTTCAACGATCTGGGGGCAAACGAACCGATAAACTCATCTTT.